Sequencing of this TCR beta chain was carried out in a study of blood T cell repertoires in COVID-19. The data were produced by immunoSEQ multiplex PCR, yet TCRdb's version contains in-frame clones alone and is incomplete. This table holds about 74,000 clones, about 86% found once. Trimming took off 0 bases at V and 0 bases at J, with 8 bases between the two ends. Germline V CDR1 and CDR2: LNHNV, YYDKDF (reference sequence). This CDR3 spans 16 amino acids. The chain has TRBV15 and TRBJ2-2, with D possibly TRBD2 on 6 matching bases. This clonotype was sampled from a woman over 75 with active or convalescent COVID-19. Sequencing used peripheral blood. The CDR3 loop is CATSRDLAPNTGELFF. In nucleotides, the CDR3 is TGTGCCACCAGCAGAGACCTAGCGCCGAACACCGGGGAGCTGTTTTTT. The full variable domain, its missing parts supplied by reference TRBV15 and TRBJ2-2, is DAMVIQNPRYQVTQFGKPVTLSCSQTLNHNVMYWYQQKSSQAPKLLFHYYDKDFNNEADTPDNFQSRRPNTSFCFLDIRSPGLGDTAMYLCATSRDLAPNTGELFFGEGSRLTVL.